This record concerns one TCR beta chain sequence. This entry is derived from a study of shared clonotypes between healthy human individuals. Generated by immunoSEQ multiplex PCR, the TCRdb table keeps only in-frame clones and is missing some. In the table there are 760,000 or so clones, 90% to 97% of which are singletons. Selected positively for CCR7 and CD45RO-negative, naive CD8 cells excluded terminally differentiated effector memory CD45RA+ cells. Sequencing was performed on naive CD8+ T cells sorted from blood. The TCR comes from a man aged 25 to 40 in good health.

CDR3 DNA: TGTGCCAGCAGCTTAGGCGGGAGAGGATACGAGCAGTACTTC. Encoded protein: CASSLGGRGYEQYF. The chain is built from TRBV11-2 and TRBJ2-7, with 7 bases fitting TRBD2. Germline assignment: CDR1 SGHAT and CDR2 FQNNGV. J gave up 4 bases and V 1 base, and 4 bases lay outside the gene matches. The CDR3 contains 14 residues. The whole variable domain, remainder taken from reference TRBV11-2 and TRBJ2-7, is EAGVAQSPRYKIIEKRQSVAFWCNPISGHATLYWYQQILGQGPKLLIQFQNNGVVDDSQLPKDRFSAERLKGVDSTLKIQPAKLEDSAVYLCASSLGGRGYEQYFGPGTRLTVT.